The 31 T cell receptor beta chains given below trace back to one sample, sequenced in a study of T cells in Graves' hyperthyroidism and ophthalmopathy. Amplification targeted TCR beta CDR3 regions from RNA transcripts. TCR CDR3 underwent first-round RT-PCR with the HTBI primer set. TCRdb processed the multiplex PCR reads anew with MiXCR; each CDR3 protein has one entry. Of fewer than 350,000 distinct CDR3 sequences in the sample, about an eighth were seen once. The sequencing input was blood. These receptors all stem from a woman aged 25 to 45 with Graves' hyperthyroidism that later progressed to Graves' ophthalmopathy.

There are a few counts of this clonotype. This chain uses TRBV6-1 with TRBJ2-7; no definite D call. This CDR3 has 13 amino acids. V shed 5 bases and J shed 3 bases, with 11 bases lying between them. Germline lookup yields CDR1 MNHNS and CDR2 SASEGT. The CDR3 loop is CASSSHPYYEQYF. Here the CDR3 DNA reads TGTGCCAGCAGTTCCCACCCGTACTACGAGCAGTACTTC.

This clonotype was found many times. The chain is built from TRBV12-3 or TRBV12-4 and TRBJ1-5; 8 nucleotides match TRBD1. The CDR3 is 19 amino acids. J was trimmed by 1 base and V by 4 bases; bases with no gene match: 15. The CDR3 DNA reads TGTGCCAGCAGTTCATACGACAGGGGAGGATTGATAAGCAATCAGCCCCAGCATTTT. Translated: CASSSYDRGGLISNQPQHF.

The chain recombines TRBV15 with TRBJ2-3; 15 nucleotides line up with TRBD2. Germline-derived CDR1 and CDR2 are LNHNV and YYDKDF (reference sequence). V shed 0 bases and J 3 bases; nucleotides not matched to a gene: 4. The CDR3 is 18 amino acids. The CDR3 DNA reads as TGTGCCACCAGCAGAGACCTCGGGACTAGCGGGAGGACAGATACGCAGTATTTT. Its translation is CATSRDLGTSGRTDTQYF.

This clonotype was seen only a few times. The chain combines TRBV6-2 or TRBV6-3 with TRBJ1-6, with D possibly TRBD1 on 5 matching bases. V was trimmed by 5 bases and J by 4 bases, leaving 6 bases between them. The CDR3 extends over 13 amino acids. Germline V gene sequence: CDR1 MNHEY, CDR2 SVGEGT. The CDR3 region has the DNA TGTGCCAGCAGTCGACAGTATAATTCACCCCTCCACTTT. Translated: CASSRQYNSPLHF.

This clonotype has at least ten counts. This chain uses TRBV5-5 with TRBJ2-4; the match to TRBD1 covers 9 bases. V shed 1 base, J shed 6 bases, and the junction held 2 bases outside the gene matches. The length of the CDR3 is 14 residues. The germline CDR1 and CDR2 sequences are SGHKS and YYEKEE (reference sequence). In DNA, the CDR3 is TGTGCCAGCAGCTTGCCGGGACAGGGAAACATTCAGTACTTC. Its translation: CASSLPGQGNIQYF. Variable domain in full (rest from reference TRBV5-5 and TRBJ2-4): DAGVTQSPTHLIKTRGQQVTLRCSPISGHKSVSWYQQVLGQGPQFIFQYYEKEERGRGNFPDRFSARQFPNYSSELNVNALLLGDSALYLCASSLPGQGNIQYFGAGTRLSVL.

Only a few counts were recorded for this clonotype. The junction does not match germline at one end; this may be a read error. The chain employs TRBV12-3 or TRBV12-4 and TRBJ2-7, with 7 bases that match TRBD2. There are 16 residues in the CDR3. The CDR3 loop is CASRLVIGTNSYEQYF. In DNA form, the CDR3 reads TGTGCCAGCAGGTTAGTAATCGGGACTAACTCCTACGAGCAGTACTTC.

This clonotype was detected many times. V and J are TRBV6-2 or TRBV6-3 and TRBJ2-1, with D possibly called TRBD1 or TRBD2 (6 bases each). CDR1 is MNHEY, CDR2 SVGEGT, per germline. The CDR3 length is 15 residues. The V end was cut by 0 bases, the J end by 4 bases, with 10 bases between. CDR3 in amino acids: CASSYSQGTYNEQFF. The CDR3 coding sequence is TGTGCCAGCAGTTACTCGCAGGGGACTTACAATGAGCAGTTCTTC.

The chain employs TRBV27 and TRBJ2-1; possible D gene TRBD2, 5 bases. This CDR3 is 16 amino acids long. CDR1 is MNHEY, CDR2 SMNVEV, per germline (reference sequence). The V and J ends lost 1 base and 7 bases respectively, with 17 bases between them. The CDR3 spells CASSLLSSRRVNEQFF. CDR3 DNA: TGTGCCAGCAGTTTATTGTCTAGCAGGCGCGTGAATGAGCAGTTCTTC.

This clonotype was found many times. This chain uses TRBV11-2 with TRBJ2-3, with TRBD2 as a possible D gene (7 bases). The V and J ends lost 0 bases and 2 bases respectively, with 18 bases between them. The CDR3 runs 18 residues. Germline-derived CDR1 and CDR2 are SGHAT and FQNNGV. The CDR3 loop reads CASSLDRGLAVTTDTQYF. The CDR3 nucleotides are TGTGCCAGCAGCTTAGATCGGGGGCTAGCGGTTACCACAGATACGCAGTATTTT.

This rearrangement joins TRBV6-1 to TRBJ2-1; TRBD2 agrees at 9 bases. This CDR3 has 15 amino acids. Germline V gene data show CDR1 as MNHNS and CDR2 as SASEGT. After removal of 9 bases from V and 5 bases from J, the junction contained 11 bases not matched to a gene. CDR3 coding DNA: TGTGCCAGTTTAGGGGGGTCTAGCGGGAACAATGAGCAGTTCTTC. Protein sequence: CASLGGSSGNNEQFF.

Only a few counts were recorded for this clonotype. This rearrangement joins TRBV4-1 to TRBJ1-5, with 8 bases lining up with TRBD1. Germline V lookup: CDR1 MGHRA, CDR2 YSYEKL. The CDR3 extends over 16 amino acids. Germline trimming cut 0 bases from V and 7 bases from J; bases unmatched to any gene: 8. For the CDR3, the DNA is TGCGCCAGCAGCCAAGAACCCGCAGGGGGCGGGCAGCCCCAGCATTTT. Translating it yields CASSQEPAGGGQPQHF.

Comments on this clonotype: A much more abundant neighbour one base away suggests this may be a read error. The chain combines TRBV27 with TRBJ2-5; D possibly corresponds to TRBD1 (5 bases). This CDR3 is 12 amino acids long. CDR1 MNHEY and CDR2 SMNVEV come from the germline V gene (reference sequence). CDR3 in DNA: TGTGCCAGTCGTGGTGGACAAGAGGCCCAGTACTTC. It encodes CASRGGQEAQYF.

This clonotype was recorded many times. The genes are TRBV7-2 and TRBJ2-3; 11 nucleotides align to TRBD1. Germline-derived CDR1 and CDR2 are SGHTA and FQGNSA. J was trimmed by 4 bases and V by 5 bases; bases with no gene match: 5. This CDR3 comprises 15 residues. The CDR3 loop reads CASSRTGGAADTQYF. For the CDR3, the DNA is TGTGCCAGCAGCAGGACAGGGGGCGCCGCAGATACGCAGTATTTT.

This clonotype occurred many times. The genes are TRBV7-9 and TRBJ2-3; 14 nucleotides match TRBD2. Germline trimming cut 3 bases from V and 3 bases from J; bases unmatched to any gene: 2. Germline CDR1 and CDR2: SEHNR and FQNEAQ (reference sequence). There are 16 residues in the CDR3. The CDR3 bases are TGTGCCAGCAGCTTGGGACTAGCGGGAGATACAGATACGCAGTATTTT. As protein: CASSLGLAGDTDTQYF. Variable domain in full (rest from reference TRBV7-9 and TRBJ2-3): DTGVSQNPRHKITKRGQNVTFRCDPISEHNRLYWYRQTLGQGPEFLTYFQNEAQLEKSRLLSDRFSAERPKGSFSTLEIQRTEQGDSAMYLCASSLGLAGDTDTQYFGPGTRLTVL.

This clonotype has only a few counts. J is TRBJ1-1 and V is TRBV19; the D gene is possibly TRBD1 (5 bases). Between the trimmed V and J ends, which lost 6 bases and 0 bases, there was a span of 14 bases. Germline CDR1 reads LNHDA; CDR2 reads SQIVND (reference sequence). The CDR3 covers 15 residues. CDR3 amino acids: CASSGQGFLNTEAFF. CDR3 nucleotide sequence: TGTGCCAGTAGCGGGCAGGGATTCTTGAACACTGAAGCTTTCTTT.

This clonotype has a count of ten or more. The chain combines TRBV11-1 with TRBJ2-5, with D perhaps matching TRBD1 (6 bases). Trimming pared 1 base from V and 5 bases from J, leaving 11 bases between. From germline, CDR1 is SGHAT and CDR2 FQDESV (reference sequence). The CDR3 runs 14 residues. The CDR3 sequence is CASSLGQASETQYF. As DNA, the CDR3 is TGTGCCAGCAGCTTAGGACAGGCGAGTGAGACCCAGTACTTC.

This clonotype was counted many times. This chain uses TRBV3-1 with TRBJ2-5; D not certain. The CDR3 consists of 13 residues. The germline V gene has CDR1 LGHDT and CDR2 YNNKEL (reference sequence). V was cut by 8 bases and J by 4 bases, with 14 bases left in between. As DNA, the CDR3 is TGTGCCAGCCTGCGAGGTAACTCAGAGACCCAGTACTTC. It specifies CASLRGNSETQYF.

This clonotype showed up many times. The V and J genes are TRBV2 and TRBJ1-6, with D possibly matching TRBD1 (5 bases). The germline gives CDR1 SNHLY, CDR2 FYNNEI. With 7 bases removed from V and 10 bases from J, the gap between germline ends came to 14 bases. CDR3 size: 13 residues. The CDR3, as DNA: TGTGCCAGCAACGGGGCAGTGAGGTCACCCCTCCACTTT. This sequence encodes CASNGAVRSPLHF.

In this sample, this clonotype turned up many times. The rearrangement links TRBV18 to TRBJ1-1, with D perhaps matching TRBD1 (6 bases). This CDR3 is 15 amino acids long. Deletions cut 2 bases from V and 1 base from J, with 11 bases between. The germline V gene encodes CDR1 KGHSH and CDR2 LQKENI. The CDR3 here is CASSPGGRTNTEAFF. For the CDR3, the DNA is TGTGCCAGCTCACCAGGGGGGCGCACGAACACTGAAGCTTTCTTT.

This chain links TRBV30 with TRBJ2-2, with D perhaps being TRBD1 or TRBD2 (5 bases each). The V gene's germline CDR1 is GTSNPN and CDR2 SVGIG (reference sequence). Trimming stripped 3 bases from V and 6 bases from J, with 14 bases between. The CDR3 has 14 residues. The CDR3 here is CAWRRQGEAGELFF. CDR3 DNA sequence: TGTGCCTGGAGAAGGCAGGGAGAGGCCGGGGAGCTGTTTTTT.

This clonotype has just a few counts. The genes are TRBV5-6 and TRBJ1-2; D is undetermined. Deletions cut 3 bases from V and 8 bases from J, with 17 bases between. Germline CDR1 reads SGHDT; CDR2 reads YYEEEE. CDR3 length: 14 residues. The DNA for the CDR3 is TGTGCCAGCAGCTCCATCGGGGTAAATAGGGGCTACACCTTC. Its translation is CASSSIGVNRGYTF.

At least ten counts were recorded for this clonotype. The chain has TRBV27 and TRBJ2-3, with no clear D. Germline V lookup: CDR1 MNHEY, CDR2 SMNVEV (reference sequence). Trimming left V 3 bases short and J 1 base short, with 5 bases between. The CDR3 totals 13 residues. The CDR3 bases are TGTGCCAGCAGTTTCACTCGCACAGATACGCAGTATTTT. Its protein product is CASSFTRTDTQYF.

This clonotype was picked up many times. The genes are TRBV30 and TRBJ2-1; 8 positions match TRBD2. CDR3 length equals 13 residues. Losses at the gene ends were 2 bases for V and 6 bases for J; bases not matched to a gene: 3. The germline V gene encodes CDR1 GTSNPN and CDR2 SVGIG (reference sequence). The CDR3 region has the DNA TGTGCCTGGAGTATAGGACTAGCCAATGAGCAGTTCTTC. This gives the protein CAWSIGLANEQFF.

Many counts were recorded for this clonotype. J is TRBJ1-1 and V is TRBV28; D unclear. Germline loops: CDR1 MDHEN, CDR2 SYDVKM. The CDR3 spans 13 residues. The V end was cut by 4 bases, the J end by 1 base, with 7 bases between. This CDR3 reads CASSYPGNTEAFF. The CDR3 DNA reads as TGTGCCAGCAGTTACCCAGGGAACACTGAAGCTTTCTTT. Full variable domain (outside the CDR3, taken from reference TRBV28 and TRBJ1-1): DVKVTQSSRYLVKRTGEKVFLECVQDMDHENMFWYRQDPGLGLRLIYFSYDVKMKEKGDIPEGYSVSREKKERFSLILESASTNQTSMYLCASSYPGNTEAFFGQGTRLTVV.

There are many counts of this clonotype. This chain connects TRBV3-1 to TRBJ2-1, with 11 positions matching TRBD2. Germline loops: CDR1 LGHDT, CDR2 YNNKEL (reference sequence). The CDR3 extends over 16 amino acids. The V segment lost 4 bases and the J segment 7 bases; nucleotides outside the gene matches: 9. Written as DNA, the CDR3 is TGTGCCAGCAGCCTACCCACTAGCGGGAGTGTGAATGAGCAGTTCTTC. This encodes CASSLPTSGSVNEQFF.

This clonotype was recorded at least ten times. This sequence joins TRBV7-3 and TRBJ2-5; 9 bases align to TRBD1. Looked up from germline, CDR1 is SGHTA and CDR2 is FQGTGA. The V segment lost 5 bases and the J segment 4 bases; nucleotides outside the gene matches: 8. The CDR3 consists of 15 residues. Written as DNA, the CDR3 is TGTGCCAGCAGCCCCGGACAGGGGCGAGGAGAGACCCAGTACTTC. Translated, it gives CASSPGQGRGETQYF.

A single count supports this clonotype. The chain couples TRBV7-2 to TRBJ2-3; D uncertain. V was shortened by 0 bases and J by 1 base, with 8 bases between the two germline ends. Germline CDR1 is SGHTA and CDR2 is FQGNSA. CDR3 length: 15 amino acids. CDR3 protein: CASSLAPWGTDTQYF. The DNA of the CDR3 is TGTGCCAGCAGCTTAGCGCCGTGGGGCACAGATACGCAGTATTTT.

A few counts support this clonotype. The chain is built from TRBV3-1 and TRBJ2-2, with D possibly TRBD1 on 6 matching bases. The CDR3 sequence is 17 residues long. From germline, CDR1 is LGHDT and CDR2 YNNKEL (reference sequence). The V and J ends lost 1 base and 0 bases respectively, with 12 bases between them. CDR3 DNA: TGTGCCAGCAGCCAAGTGACTTGGGGGCCGAACACCGGGGAGCTGTTTTTT. It translates to CASSQVTWGPNTGELFF.

The sample holds many counts of this clonotype. CDR3 region: CATSDLKDSKSALTDTQYF. CDR3 coding DNA: TGTGCCACCAGTGATTTGAAGGACTCCAAATCGGCCCTCACAGATACGCAGTATTTT. V is TRBV24-1 and J is TRBJ2-3, with D maybe TRBD2 (5 bases). The CDR3 has 19 residues. Germline CDR1 and CDR2: KGHDR and SFDVKD. V was shortened by 0 bases and J by 2 bases, with 20 bases between the two germline ends.

This clonotype was recorded many times. The chain employs TRBV7-9 and TRBJ2-7; D possibly corresponds to TRBD2 (6 bases). Trimming stripped 2 bases from V and 3 bases from J, with 11 bases between. CDR1 and CDR2 from the germline V gene are SEHNR and FQNEAQ (reference sequence). The CDR3 has 14 residues. Here the CDR3 reads CASSLPGGNYEQYF. The CDR3 DNA follows: TGTGCCAGCAGCTTACCCGGGGGAAACTACGAGCAGTACTTC.

This clonotype came up many times. J is TRBJ2-1 and V is TRBV4-2; tentative D call: TRBD2 (6 bases). CDR1 and CDR2 from the germline V gene are LGHNA and YNFKEQ. This CDR3 contains 20 residues. V was shortened by 0 bases and J by 6 bases, with 27 bases between the two germline ends. For the CDR3, the DNA is TGTGCCAGCAGCCAAGAGGGGCCGATTAGCGGTAACGGAGGTCCCAATGAGCAGTTCTTC. It specifies CASSQEGPISGNGGPNEQFF.